These 18 T cell receptor beta chains came from one sample sequenced in a study of blood T cell repertoires in COVID-19. Measured with immunoSEQ multiplex PCR; TCRdb has only the in-frame clones, and not every one. In the table there are approximately 90,000 clones, roughly nine tenths of which are singletons. The sequencing sample was made of peripheral blood. The origin of the receptors is a man in his sixties with acute or convalescent COVID-19.

The V and J genes are TRBV5-1 and TRBJ2-6; TRBD2 agrees at 7 bases. V trimming: 3 bases; J trimming: 1 base; junction bases outside the gene matches: 7. The CDR3 is 17 residues long. Germline V gene lookup returns CDR1 SGHRS and CDR2 YFSETQ. The CDR3 DNA sequence: TGCGCCAGCAGCTGGGGGGGACTTTCGTCTGGGGCCAACGTCCTGACTTTC. Its protein product is CASSWGGLSSGANVLTF.

This clone was seen a single time. The chain joins TRBV19 to TRBJ1-1; TRBD1 matches 7 bases. The V gene's germline CDR1 is LNHDA and CDR2 SQIVND (reference sequence). The ends lost 2 bases at V and 0 bases at J; junction bases unmatched: 18. The CDR3 has 20 residues. CDR3 coding DNA: TGTGCCAGTAGTATACTTGTGGGTGCAGGGGGATCTTTGATGAACACTGAAGCTTTCTTT. This encodes CASSILVGAGGSLMNTEAFF.

CDR3 loop: CASKTRSGGSYNEQFF. The CDR3 bases are TGTGCCAGTAAAACTCGAAGCGGGGGATCATACAATGAGCAGTTCTTC. The chain uses TRBV19 and TRBJ2-1; 8 bases map to TRBD2. The CDR3 has 16 residues. With 7 bases clipped from V and 4 bases from J, the junction kept 12 bases outside the gene matches. Germline V gene sequence: CDR1 LNHDA, CDR2 SQIVND (reference sequence).

The V and J genes are TRBV5-1 and TRBJ2-1; weak D call: TRBD1 (6 bases). CDR1 is SGHRS and CDR2 is YFSETQ in the germline V gene. This CDR3 region has 14 residues. Deletions cut 4 bases from V and 3 bases from J, with 11 bases between. The CDR3 reads CASSAGTIYNEQFF. CDR3 DNA: TGCGCCAGCAGCGCTGGGACAATCTACAATGAGCAGTTCTTC.

This clone was recorded once. V is TRBV5-1 and J is TRBJ1-1; D unresolved. The CDR3 has 15 amino acids. Trimming cost V 0 bases and J 2 bases, with 11 bases left between them. Germline assignment: CDR1 SGHRS and CDR2 YFSETQ. CDR3: CASSLGPGLNTEAFF. In nucleotides, the CDR3 is TGCGCCAGCAGCTTGGGCCCAGGTCTTAACACTGAAGCTTTCTTT.

The V gene is TRBV29-1, the J gene TRBJ2-3; D ambiguous. V was cut by 7 bases and J by 1 base, with 9 bases left in between. CDR3 length equals 12 residues. Germline CDR1 SQVTM, CDR2 ANQGSEA. This CDR3 is CSEIQGTDTQYF. The CDR3 coding sequence is TGCAGCGAGATACAAGGCACAGATACGCAGTATTTT.

CDR3 sequence reads: CSAGTGYEQYV. The CDR3 nucleotides are TGCAGTGCTGGGACAGGGTACGAGCAGTACGTC. The rearrangement links TRBV20-1 to TRBJ2-7, with TRBD1 identical over 9 bases. J lost 4 bases, V lost 5 bases, and 0 bases had no gene match. This CDR3 contains 11 residues. CDR1 is DFQATT, CDR2 SNEGSKA, per germline (reference sequence).

The chain joins TRBV11-1 to TRBJ1-1; D perhaps matches TRBD1 (5 bases). CDR1 SGHAT and CDR2 FQDESV come from the germline V gene (reference sequence). This CDR3 is 16 amino acids long. Trimming left V 5 bases short and J 0 bases short, with 16 bases between. CDR3 sequence (DNA): TGTGCCAGCAGCGGAGGGGACTACGGGATGAACACTGAAGCTTTCTTT. Its protein is CASSGGDYGMNTEAFF.

The V call is TRBV7-9, the J call TRBJ1-1; no definite D call. The germline V gene has CDR1 SEHNR and CDR2 FQNEAQ (reference sequence). Trimming stripped 2 bases from V and 1 base from J, with 5 bases between. The CDR3 is 13 residues long. CDR3 in DNA: TGTGCCAGCAGCTTATCCAGGAACACTGAAGCTTTCTTT. Translation: CASSLSRNTEAFF.

V is TRBV7-9 and J is TRBJ1-1; TRBD1 aligns across 9 bases. The CDR3 runs to 14 residues. Trimming removed 4 bases from V and 5 bases from J; junction bases left unmatched: 5. Germline V gene lookup returns CDR1 SEHNR and CDR2 FQNEAQ (reference sequence). The CDR3 reads CASSSTGGRTEAFF. As DNA, the CDR3 is TGTGCCAGCAGCTCTACAGGGGGCCGGACTGAAGCTTTCTTT.

V is TRBV6-2 or TRBV6-3 and J is TRBJ2-3; D is ambiguous. Between the trimmed V and J ends, which lost 4 bases and 6 bases, there was a span of 8 bases. The CDR3 has 12 amino acids. Germline V gene data show CDR1 as MNHEY and CDR2 as SVGEGT. The CDR3 here is CASSFSVDTQYF. The CDR3 bases are TGTGCCAGCAGTTTTTCCGTGGATACGCAGTATTTT.

The chain uses TRBV19 and TRBJ1-5, with a tentative D call TRBD1 (5 bases). CDR1 and CDR2 (germline): LNHDA, SQIVND (reference sequence). V was shortened by 5 bases and J by 2 bases, with 13 bases between the two germline ends. The CDR3 spans 15 residues. CDR3 nucleotides: TGTGCCAGTAGTGCGTTGACGGGGGGCAATCAGCCCCAGCATTTT. This translates into CASSALTGGNQPQHF.

The rearrangement uses TRBV6-5 and TRBJ1-2, with D perhaps TRBD1 (5 bases). With 2 bases removed from V and 8 bases from J, the gap between germline ends came to 9 bases. This CDR3 is built from 12 residues. The germline CDR1 and CDR2 sequences are MNHEY and SVGAGI. This CDR3 is CASSYEGEGYTF. DNA for the CDR3: TGTGCCAGCAGTTACGAAGGGGAAGGCTACACCTTC.

This chain links TRBV6-5 with TRBJ1-2; a weak D match, TRBD1 (6 bases). In germline, CDR1 is MNHEY, CDR2 SVGAGI. Trimming took 6 bases from V and 0 from J, leaving 14 bases between them. The CDR3 sequence is 15 residues long. The CDR3 sequence: CASSNPTGSNYGYTF. The CDR3 nucleotides are TGTGCCAGCAGCAACCCGACAGGATCTAACTATGGCTACACCTTC.

This chain connects TRBV14 to TRBJ2-1, with 7 bases lining up with TRBD1. The CDR3 covers 14 residues. Germline lookup yields CDR1 SGHDN and CDR2 FVKESK. The J segment lost 7 bases and the V segment lost 2 bases, leaving 5 bases of the junction unmatched. CDR3 region: CASSQQGEWNEQFF. CDR3 sequence (DNA): TGTGCCAGCAGCCAACAGGGGGAGTGGAATGAGCAGTTCTTC.

The CDR3 spells CASSKVGTSNQPQHF. The CDR3 DNA follows: TGTGCCAGTAGTAAAGTGGGCACGAGCAATCAGCCCCAGCATTTT. The chain uses TRBV19 and TRBJ1-5; D is uncertain. V lost 4 bases, J lost 1 base, and 11 bases lay in between. This CDR3 is built from 15 residues. From germline, CDR1 is LNHDA and CDR2 SQIVND (reference sequence).

The chain recombines TRBV5-1 with TRBJ1-5; TRBD1 matches at 8 bases. This CDR3 region has 13 residues. J was trimmed by 5 bases and V by 2 bases; bases with no gene match: 0. Looked up from germline, CDR1 is SGHRS and CDR2 is YFSETQ. CDR3: CASSLQGDQPQHF. In DNA form, the CDR3 reads TGCGCCAGCAGCTTACAGGGGGATCAGCCCCAGCATTTT.

This clone occurred a few times. The gene calls are TRBV6-5 and TRBJ1-1; D is ambiguous. V was clipped by 6 bases and J by 5 bases, with 10 bases between them. CDR3 length: 12 amino acids. The germline V gene encodes CDR1 MNHEY and CDR2 SVGAGI. This CDR3 reads CASRSGETEAFF. In DNA, the CDR3 is TGTGCCAGCAGATCTGGAGAGACTGAAGCTTTCTTT.